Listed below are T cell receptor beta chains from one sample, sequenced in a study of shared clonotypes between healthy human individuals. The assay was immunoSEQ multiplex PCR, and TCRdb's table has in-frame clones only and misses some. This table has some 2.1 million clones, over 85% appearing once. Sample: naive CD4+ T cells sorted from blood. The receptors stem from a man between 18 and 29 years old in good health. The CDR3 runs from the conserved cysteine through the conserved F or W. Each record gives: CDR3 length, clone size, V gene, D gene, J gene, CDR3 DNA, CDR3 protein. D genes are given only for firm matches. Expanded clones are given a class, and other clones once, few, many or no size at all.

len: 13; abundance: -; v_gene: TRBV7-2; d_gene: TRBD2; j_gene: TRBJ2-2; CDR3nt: TGTGCCAGCAGCACTAGCGGGACCGGGGAGCTGTTTTTT; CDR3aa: CASSTSGTGELFF
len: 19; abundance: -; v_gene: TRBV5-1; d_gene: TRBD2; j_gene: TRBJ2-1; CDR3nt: TGCGCCAGCAGCAATCCGGGACTAGCGGGAGGGCCGGGATCCAATGAGCAGTTCTTC; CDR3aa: CASSNPGLAGGPGSNEQFF
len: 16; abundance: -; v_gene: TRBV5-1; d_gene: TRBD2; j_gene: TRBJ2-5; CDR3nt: TGCGCCAGCAGCTTTGTTCTAGCGGGGTTTTCAGAGACCCAGTACTTC; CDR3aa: CASSFVLAGFSETQYF
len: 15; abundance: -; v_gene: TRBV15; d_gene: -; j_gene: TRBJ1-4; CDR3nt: TGTGCCACCAGCTGGACGGGGTCAACTAATGAAAAACTGTTTTTT; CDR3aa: CATSWTGSTNEKLFF
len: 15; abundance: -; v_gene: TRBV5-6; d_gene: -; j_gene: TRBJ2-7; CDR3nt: TGTGCCAGCAGCTTTCCAGCGGGCCTATCCTACGAGCAGTACTTC; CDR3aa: CASSFPAGLSYEQYF
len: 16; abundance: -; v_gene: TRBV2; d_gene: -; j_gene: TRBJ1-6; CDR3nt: TGTGCCAGCAGTGAGCTCGGGACACTCACCCATTCACCCCTCCACTTT; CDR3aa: CASSELGTLTHSPLHF
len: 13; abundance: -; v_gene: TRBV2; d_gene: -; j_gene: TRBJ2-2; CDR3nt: TGTGCCAGCAGTGAAGAGTTCACCGGGGAGCTGTTTTTT; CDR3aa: CASSEEFTGELFF
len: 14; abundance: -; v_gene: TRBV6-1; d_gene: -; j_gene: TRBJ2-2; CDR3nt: TGTGCCAGCCGCCCCGGGGTGAACACCGGGGAGCTGTTTTTT; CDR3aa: CASRPGVNTGELFF
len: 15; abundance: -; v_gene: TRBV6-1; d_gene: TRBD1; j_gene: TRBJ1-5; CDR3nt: TGTGCCAGCAGCCTGGACAGGCTTAGCAATCAGCCCCAGCATTTT; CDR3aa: CASSLDRLSNQPQHF
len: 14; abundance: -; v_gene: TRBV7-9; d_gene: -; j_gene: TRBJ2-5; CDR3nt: TGTGCCAGCAGCGCGGGGCCGTACCAAGAGACCCAGTACTTC; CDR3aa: CASSAGPYQETQYF
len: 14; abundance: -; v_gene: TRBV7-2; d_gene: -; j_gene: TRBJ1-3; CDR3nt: TGTGCCAGCAGCCAAAACAGGGTTGGAAACACCATATATTTT; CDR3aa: CASSQNRVGNTIYF
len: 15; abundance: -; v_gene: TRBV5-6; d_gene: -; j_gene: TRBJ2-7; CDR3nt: TGTGCCAGCAGCGTCGGACTAGGGGGGAGGTACGAGCAGTACTTC; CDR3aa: CASSVGLGGRYEQYF
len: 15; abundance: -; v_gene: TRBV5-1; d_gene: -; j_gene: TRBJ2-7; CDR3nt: TGCGCCAGCAGCTTGTTGGGCAGGGGTACCTACGAGCAGTACTTC; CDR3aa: CASSLLGRGTYEQYF
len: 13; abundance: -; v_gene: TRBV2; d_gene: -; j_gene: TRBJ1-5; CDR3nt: TGTGCCAGCAACGGCAATGGGGATCAGCCCCAGCATTTT; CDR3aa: CASNGNGDQPQHF
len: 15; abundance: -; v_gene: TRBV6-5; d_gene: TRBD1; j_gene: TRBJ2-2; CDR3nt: TGTGCCAGCAGTCGTCCGGGACAGGGAACCGGGGAGCTGTTTTTT; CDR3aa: CASSRPGQGTGELFF
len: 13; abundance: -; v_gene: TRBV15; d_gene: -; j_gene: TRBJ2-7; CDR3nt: TGTGCCACCAGCAGAGTTGCAATCTACGAGCAGTACTTC; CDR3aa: CATSRVAIYEQYF
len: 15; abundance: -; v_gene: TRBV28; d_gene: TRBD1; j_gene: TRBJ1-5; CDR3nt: TGTGCCGTGAGCCGGGACAGGAGTAGCAATCAGCCCCAGCATTTT; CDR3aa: CAVSRDRSSNQPQHF
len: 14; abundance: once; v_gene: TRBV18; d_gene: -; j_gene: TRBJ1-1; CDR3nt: TGTGCCAGCTCACAGACGGCGGGGGACACTGAAGCTTTCTTT; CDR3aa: CASSQTAGDTEAFF
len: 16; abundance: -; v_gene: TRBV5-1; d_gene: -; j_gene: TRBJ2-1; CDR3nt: TGCGCCAGCAGCTTGGCCGGACAACGAATAAACAATGAGCAGTTCTTC; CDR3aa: CASSLAGQRINNEQFF
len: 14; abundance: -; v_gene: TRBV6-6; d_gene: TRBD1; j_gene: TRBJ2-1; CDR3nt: TGTGCCAGCAGTTACGGACAGGGCTTCGATGAGCAGTTCTTC; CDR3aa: CASSYGQGFDEQFF
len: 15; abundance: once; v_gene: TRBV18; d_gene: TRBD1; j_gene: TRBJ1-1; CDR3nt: TGTGCCAGCTCACCCCCGGGACAGCGGAACACTGAAGCTTTCTTT; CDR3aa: CASSPPGQRNTEAFF
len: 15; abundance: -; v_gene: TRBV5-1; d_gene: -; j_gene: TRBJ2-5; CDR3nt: TGCGCCAGCAGCGACACAGGGTCCCTGGCGGAGACCCAGTACTTC; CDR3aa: CASSDTGSLAETQYF
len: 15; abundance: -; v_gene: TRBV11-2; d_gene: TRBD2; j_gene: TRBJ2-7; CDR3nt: TGTGCCAGCAGCCCACTAGCGGATAGCTCCTACGAGCAGTACTTC; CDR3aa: CASSPLADSSYEQYF
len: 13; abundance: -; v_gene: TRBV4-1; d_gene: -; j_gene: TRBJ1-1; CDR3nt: TGCGCCAGCAGAAAGACGGTGAACACTGAAGCTTTCTTT; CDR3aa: CASRKTVNTEAFF
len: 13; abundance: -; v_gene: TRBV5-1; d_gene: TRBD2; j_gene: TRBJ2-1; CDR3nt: TGCGCCAGCAGCCCGATAGCGGGCAATGAGCAGTTCTTC; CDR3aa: CASSPIAGNEQFF
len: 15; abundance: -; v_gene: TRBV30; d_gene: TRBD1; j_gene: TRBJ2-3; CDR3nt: TGTGCCTGGACCAAACAGGGGGCAGGGACAGATACGCAGTATTTT; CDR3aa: CAWTKQGAGTDTQYF
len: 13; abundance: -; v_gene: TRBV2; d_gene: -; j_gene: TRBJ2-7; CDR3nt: TGTGCCAGCAATTTTCAGGGGACCTACGAGCAGTACTTC; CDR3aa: CASNFQGTYEQYF
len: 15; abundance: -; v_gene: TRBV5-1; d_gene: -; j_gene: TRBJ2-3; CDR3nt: TGCGCCAGCAGCTCCGACAGATCAAGCACAGATACGCAGTATTTT; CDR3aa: CASSSDRSSTDTQYF
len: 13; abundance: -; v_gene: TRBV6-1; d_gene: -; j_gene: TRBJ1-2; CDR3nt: TGTGCCAGCAGCGGCAGGGAGCTATATGGCTACACCTTC; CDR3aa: CASSGRELYGYTF
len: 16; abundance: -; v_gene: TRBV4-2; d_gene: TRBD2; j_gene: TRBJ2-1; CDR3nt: TGTGCCAGCAGCCAAGAGACTAGCCCTTGGTACAATGAGCAGTTCTTC; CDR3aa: CASSQETSPWYNEQFF
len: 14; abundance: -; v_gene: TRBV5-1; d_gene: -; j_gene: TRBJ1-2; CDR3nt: TGCGCCAGCAGCCCCTCAGGGTCTAACTATGGCTACACCTTC; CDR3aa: CASSPSGSNYGYTF
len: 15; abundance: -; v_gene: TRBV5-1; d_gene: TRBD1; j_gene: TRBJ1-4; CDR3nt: TGCGCCAGCAGCGGAACCGGGACAGATAATGAAAAACTGTTTTTT; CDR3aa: CASSGTGTDNEKLFF
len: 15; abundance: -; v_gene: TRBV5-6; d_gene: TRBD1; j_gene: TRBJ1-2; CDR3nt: TGTGCCAGCAGCTTGACCGCGACAGGGGCCAATGGCTACACCTTC; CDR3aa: CASSLTATGANGYTF
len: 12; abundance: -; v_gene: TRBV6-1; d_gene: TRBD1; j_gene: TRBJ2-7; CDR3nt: TGTGCCAGCAGCCGGACAGGGATCGAGCAGTACTTC; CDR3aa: CASSRTGIEQYF
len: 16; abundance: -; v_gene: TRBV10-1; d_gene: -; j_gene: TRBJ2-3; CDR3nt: TGCGCCAGCAGTGAATCCATTGCAGGGAGCACAGATACGCAGTATTTT; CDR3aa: CASSESIAGSTDTQYF